The clone carrying this T cell receptor (beta chain) has a single count. What it recognizes is unknown. CDR3 length equals 16 residues. In germline, CDR1 is MNHEY, CDR2 SMNVEV (reference sequence). V dropped 1 base and J dropped 2; count of bases not matched to a gene: 7. The data belong to a study of T cell responses to AZD1222 COVID-19 vaccine. Findings of the study overall: There were repertoire samples only from the period after the peak T cell response. CD4 TCRs associated with vaccination spanned spike, dominating at 160-218 and 743-854.

Doses given second, at about 4 or about 12 weeks, were pooled. Clones were sequenced by immunoSEQ multiplex PCR, and TCRdb holds only the in-frame ones, with some missing. This table has roughly 150,000 clones, approximately 89% appearing once. The rearrangement uses TRBV27 and TRBJ2-5, with 7 bases aligning to TRBD2. The source material was peripheral blood, sampled 28 days after the second AZD1222 dose. The TCR originated in an adult who received the AZD1222 COVID-19 vaccine. The CDR3, as DNA: TGTGCCAGCAGTTTATTGGTGGGGGGGGGACAAGAGACCCAGTACTTC. It translates to CASSLLVGGGQETQYF.